Sequencing of this TCR beta chain was carried out in a study of T cell responses to AZD1222 COVID-19 vaccine (dated by TCRdb to about 2021). Background on the whole study: AZD1222 recipients given second doses at about 4 weeks or at about 12 weeks were pooled, since spike-specific TCR depth and breadth were not found to differ between the two schedules. TCR sequencing was performed for 230 to 250 trial participants, of whom approximately 200 were given two doses of AZD1222 and around 25 were given two doses of MenACWY control vaccine. Trial participants were enrolled by age into subgroups of 18-55, 56-69 and 70-plus years, and about 150, 27 and 61 TCR-sequenced participants, respectively, were included in these subgroups. Broader findings and caveats from the paper: Most participants were white British and females outnumbered males, and the authors suggested that clonal diversity may have been underestimated. Because no samples from the day 14 peak response were available, repertoires could be characterized only after the peak T cell response. After two AZD1222 doses, both the breadth and the depth of spike-specific TCRs were significantly higher than at day 0 and than in MenACWY recipients. The vaccine-associated CD4 TCRs covered the entire spike protein, and the dominant responses fell in regions 160-218 and 743-854. In the small 56-69-year group, the increase in depth fell short of significance, most likely because of low power. Conclusions about previously exposed vaccinees are limited, since just six or seven AZD1222 recipients were seropositive for SARS-CoV-2 at baseline. Epitopes outside the regions mutated in the B.1.351 and B.1.1.7 variants were reportedly recognized by nearly half of the unique spike-specific TCRs.

The CDR3 regions of human TCRbeta chains were subjected to immunosequencing. The published analysis was carried out like this. TCRs in the repertoires were compared against a reference library of SARS-CoV-2-specific TCRs that had been generated with the MIRA antigen-specificity platform. Breadth was defined as the fraction of unique TCRs that were SARS-CoV-2-associated, and depth was defined as the fraction of total T cells that were SARS-CoV-2-associated. Each spike-specific TCR was assigned to its reactive spike region and to a CD4 or CD8 class using the MIRA data. Log10-transformed breadth and depth values were compared by one-way ANOVA with Sidak's multiple comparisons tests. This is the immuneACCESS table as TCRdb keeps it, with only in-frame sequences that have V and J called. A part of the clones is gone; compared with another copy, unresolved V genes explain less than half, and the rest is unexplained. That table is the source of V, J and clone size, and D and trimming were worked out from the DNA. Across this sample there are about 140,000 clones, with 85% to 90% seen only once. The top ten constitute 1.9% of the sample.

The germline V gene provides CDR1 MNHEY and CDR2 SVGEGT. From its cysteine to its phenylalanine, the CDR3 spans 14 amino acids. The DNA shown is the 42-base CDR3, in frame from base 1. V lost 5 bases and J lost 5 bases, and the count of bases not matched to a germline gene is 6. In the paper's terms, the time point label means: baseline before first vaccination. Vaccinee samples came from UK trials COV001 and COV002, including a single-blind randomized controlled phase 2/3 trial of AZD1222 (ChAdOx1 nCoV-19) in healthy adults. Trial participant PBMC samples were collected at day 0 and day 28 after the second dose for TCRbeta chain sequencing. As for this clone: Its cognate antigen has yet to be identified. Base-call qualities are not available, and no considerably larger clone is one nucleotide away.

This clonotype was obtained from an adult in good health. Sequenced material: peripheral blood, taken on day 0 of AZD1222 vaccination. The sequence joins TRBV6-2 or TRBV6-3 to TRBJ2-5; 9 central nucleotides agree with TRBD2. The sequenced DNA is TGTGCCAGCAGTCCCGGACTAGCGAGGGAGACCCAGTACTTC. This sequence encodes CASSPGLARETQYF.